This T cell receptor (beta chain) was sequenced in a study of metastatic and nonmetastatic thyroid tumors (TCRdb year 2020). Turning to the overall study: The researchers compared repertoires between peripheral blood samples and tumor or nodule tissue samples from patients with malignant or benign thyroid disease. The paper's findings and limits, for the study overall: In both blood and tumor samples, malignant tumors were reported to have significantly higher TCR beta diversity than benign nodules.

This clone was detected many times. Its antigen target is currently unknown. Qualities for individual bases were not recorded, and no much larger clone is one base off. Libraries were made using PCR. The reads were generated on an Illumina HiSeq 4000. High-throughput sequencing was used to profile the CDR3 region of the TCR beta-chain in every patient. As for the authors' bioinformatics: CDR3 differences across clinicopathological groups were used to build a classifier for discriminating distant-metastatic papillary thyroid cancer patients. The Shannon index was used to assess repertoire diversity, and the Morisita-Horn index was used to assess tumor-blood repertoire similarity. The raw public data were reprocessed by TCRdb itself: fastp quality trimming at Q25, MiXCR clonotype calling, in-frame beta chains only. The V and J calls shown here were made by TCRdb, not taken from the authors' results. Here the sample has about 25,000 clones; around a fifth occur a single time. Clones ranked in the top ten supply approximately 4.2% of the sample.

Before undergoing thyroid surgery, none of the patients had been given any kind of treatment. Using T-cell receptor beta sequencing, the researchers looked back retrospectively at clinical samples from patients, gathered between the early 2010s and the late 2010s. V lost 4 bases and J lost 4 bases; the stretch between them is 22 bases long. CDR1 and CDR2 were assigned from the germline V gene as KGHSH and LQKENI. The CDR3, from cysteine to phenylalanine, totals 18 residues. The kept DNA is CDR3 alone, 54 bases in frame from the first base. This receptor was obtained from a male donor with papillary thyroid cancer or a benign thyroid nodule (not recorded which). Some clones in this sample may be carry-over from other donors' samples. Source material: blood. The receptor chain draws on TRBV18 and TRBJ1-4; the D region possibly corresponds to TRBD1 (6 bases align). Here the CDR3 is given as CASSRFQTGRGDNEKLFF. The nucleotides read TGTGCCAGCTCACGATTCCAGACAGGAAGGGGCGATAATGAAAAACTGTTTTTT.